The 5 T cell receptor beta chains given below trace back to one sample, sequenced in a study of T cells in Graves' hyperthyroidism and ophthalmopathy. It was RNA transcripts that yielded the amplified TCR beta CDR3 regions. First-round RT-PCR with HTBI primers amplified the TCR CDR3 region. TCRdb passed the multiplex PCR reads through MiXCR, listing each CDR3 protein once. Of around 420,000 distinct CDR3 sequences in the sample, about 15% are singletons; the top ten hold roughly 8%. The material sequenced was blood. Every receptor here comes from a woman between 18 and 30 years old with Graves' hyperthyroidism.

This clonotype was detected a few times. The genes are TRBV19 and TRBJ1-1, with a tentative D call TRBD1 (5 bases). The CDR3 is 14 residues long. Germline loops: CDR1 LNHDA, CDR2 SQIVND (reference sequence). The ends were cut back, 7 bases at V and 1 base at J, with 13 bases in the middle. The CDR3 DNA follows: TGTGCCAGTAAAGCCGGGGGGGGGAACACTGAAGCTTTCTTT. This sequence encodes CASKAGGGNTEAFF.

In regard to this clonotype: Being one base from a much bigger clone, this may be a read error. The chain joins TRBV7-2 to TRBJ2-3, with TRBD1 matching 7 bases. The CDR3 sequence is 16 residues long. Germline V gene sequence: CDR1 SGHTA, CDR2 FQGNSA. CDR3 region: CAGSTTGSGGTDTQYF. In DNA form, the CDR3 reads TGTGCCGGCAGCACGACAGGGAGTGGAGGCACAGATACGCAGTATTTT. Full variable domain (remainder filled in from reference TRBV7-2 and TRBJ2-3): GAGVSQSPSNKVTEKGKDVELRCDPISGHTALYWYRQSLGQGLEFLIYFQGNSAPDKSGLPSDRFSAERTGGSVSTLTIQRTQQEDSAVYLCAGSTTGSGGTDTQYFGPGTRLTVL.

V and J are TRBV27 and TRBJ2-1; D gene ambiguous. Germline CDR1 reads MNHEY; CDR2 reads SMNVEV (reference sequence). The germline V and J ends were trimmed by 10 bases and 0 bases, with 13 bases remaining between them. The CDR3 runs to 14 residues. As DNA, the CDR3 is TGTGCCACCTCTTTTGTTGACTCCTACAATGAGCAGTTCTTC. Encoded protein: CATSFVDSYNEQFF.

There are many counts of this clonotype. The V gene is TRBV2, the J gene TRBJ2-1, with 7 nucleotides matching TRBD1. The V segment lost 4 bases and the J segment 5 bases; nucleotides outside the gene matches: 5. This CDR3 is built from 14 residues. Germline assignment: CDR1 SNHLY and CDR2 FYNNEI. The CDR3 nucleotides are TGTGCCAGCAGTGTCCAAGGGGGCGACAATGAGCAGTTCTTC. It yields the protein CASSVQGGDNEQFF.

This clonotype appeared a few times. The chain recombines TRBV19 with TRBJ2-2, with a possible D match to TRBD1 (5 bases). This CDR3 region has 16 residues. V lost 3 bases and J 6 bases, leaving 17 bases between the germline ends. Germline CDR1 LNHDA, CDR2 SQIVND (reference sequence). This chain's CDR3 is CASSIKDSRISGELFF. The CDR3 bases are TGTGCCAGTAGTATTAAAGACAGTAGGATCTCCGGGGAGCTGTTTTTT.